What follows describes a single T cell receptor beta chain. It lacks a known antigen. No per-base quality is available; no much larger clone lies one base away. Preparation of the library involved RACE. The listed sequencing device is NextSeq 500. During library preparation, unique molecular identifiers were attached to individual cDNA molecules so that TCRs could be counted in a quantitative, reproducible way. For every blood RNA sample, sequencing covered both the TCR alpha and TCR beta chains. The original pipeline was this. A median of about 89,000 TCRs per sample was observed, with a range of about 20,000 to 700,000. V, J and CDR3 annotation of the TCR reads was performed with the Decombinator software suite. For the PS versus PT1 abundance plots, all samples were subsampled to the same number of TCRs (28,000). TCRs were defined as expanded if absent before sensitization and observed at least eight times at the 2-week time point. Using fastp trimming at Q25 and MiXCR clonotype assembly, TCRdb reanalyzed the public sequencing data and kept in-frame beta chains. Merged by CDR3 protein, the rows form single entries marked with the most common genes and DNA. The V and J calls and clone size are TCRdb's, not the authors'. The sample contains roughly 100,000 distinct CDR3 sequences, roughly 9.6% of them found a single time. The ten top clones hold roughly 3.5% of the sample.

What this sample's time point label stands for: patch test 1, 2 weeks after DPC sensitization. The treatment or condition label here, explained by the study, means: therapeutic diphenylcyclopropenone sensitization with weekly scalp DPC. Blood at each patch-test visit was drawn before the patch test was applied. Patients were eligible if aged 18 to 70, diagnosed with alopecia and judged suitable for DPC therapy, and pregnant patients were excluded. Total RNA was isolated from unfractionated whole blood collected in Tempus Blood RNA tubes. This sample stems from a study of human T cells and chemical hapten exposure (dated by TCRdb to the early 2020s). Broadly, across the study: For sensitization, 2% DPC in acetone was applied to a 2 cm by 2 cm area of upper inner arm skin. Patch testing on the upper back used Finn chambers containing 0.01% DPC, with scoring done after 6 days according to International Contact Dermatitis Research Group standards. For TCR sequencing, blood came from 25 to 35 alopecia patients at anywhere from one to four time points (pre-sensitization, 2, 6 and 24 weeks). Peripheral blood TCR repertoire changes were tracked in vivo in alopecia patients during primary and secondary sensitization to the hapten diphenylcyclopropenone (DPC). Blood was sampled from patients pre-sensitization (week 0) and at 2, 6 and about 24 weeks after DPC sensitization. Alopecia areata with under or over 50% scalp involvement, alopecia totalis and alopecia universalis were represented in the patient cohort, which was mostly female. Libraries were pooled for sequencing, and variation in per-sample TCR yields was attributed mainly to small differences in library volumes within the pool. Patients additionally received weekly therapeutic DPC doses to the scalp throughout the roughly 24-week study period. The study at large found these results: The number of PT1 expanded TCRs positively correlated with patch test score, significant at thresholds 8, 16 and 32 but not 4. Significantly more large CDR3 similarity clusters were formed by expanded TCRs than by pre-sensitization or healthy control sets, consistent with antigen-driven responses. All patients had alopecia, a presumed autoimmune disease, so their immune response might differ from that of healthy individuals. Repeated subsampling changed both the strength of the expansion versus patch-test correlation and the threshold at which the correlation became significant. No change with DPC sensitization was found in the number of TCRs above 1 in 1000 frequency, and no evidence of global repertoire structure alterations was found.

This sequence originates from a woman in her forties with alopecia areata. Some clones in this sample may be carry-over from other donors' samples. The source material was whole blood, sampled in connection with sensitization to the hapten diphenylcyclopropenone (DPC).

The bases read TGTGCCAGCAGCTTTTTAGCCGGGGGGGGCGGCGATACGCAGTATTTT. It encodes CASSFLAGGGGDTQYF. This sequence uses TRBV11-1 and TRBJ2-3, and TRBD2 aligns with 8 junction nucleotides. CDR1 and CDR2, per the germline V gene (reference sequence), are SGHAT and FQDESV. Trimming removed 3 bases from V and 6 bases from J; the gene matches leave 11 bases unexplained. The CDR3 runs 16 amino acids, cysteine and phenylalanine included. Solely the CDR3 DNA is kept, with 48 bases framed from the first base. With the portions outside the CDR3 filled from the reference TRBV11-1 and TRBJ2-3 genes, the complete variable region becomes EAEVAQSPRYKITEKSQAVAFWCDPISGHATLYWYRQILGQGPELLVQFQDESVVDDSQLPKDRFSAERLKGVDSTLKIQPAELGDSAMYLCASSFLAGGGGDTQYFGPGTRLTVL.